This T cell receptor beta chain is from a study of CD8 T cells in ankylosing spondylitis. Libraries for TCR beta were made by quantitative 5'-RACE with molecular barcodes. From the 5' RACE reads, TCRdb called clonotypes with MiXCR, one entry per CDR3 protein. Here the sample spans roughly 25,000 distinct CDR3 sequences, roughly 17% being singletons. CDR1 and CDR2 from the germline V gene are LNHNV and YYDKDF (reference sequence). Trimming took off 8 bases at V and 7 bases at J, with 9 bases between the two ends. The CDR3 is 11 amino acids. This clonotype was picked up many times. This clonotype originated in a male donor with ankylosing spondylitis or in good health (not recorded which). Sequenced input: blood. V usage is TRBV15 and J usage is TRBJ2-1, with D uncertain. CDR3 in amino acids: CATRLGNEQFF. The CDR3 DNA follows: TGTGCCACCCGTCTCGGGAATGAGCAGTTCTTC.